This T cell receptor beta chain appears in the sequencing data of a study of T cells after posttransplantation cyclophosphamide. Overall study findings and caveats: Donor CD8+ memory clones often dominated recipient blood repertoires at later times. Tissue-infiltrating T cells from skin or gut overlapped little with blood T cells.

This clone showed up many times. What it recognizes is unknown. Assay: immunoSEQ multiplex PCR; the TCRdb copy retains only in-frame clones and omits some. The sample yields fewer than 12,000 clones, without any singletons. CDR1 and CDR2 (germline): SGHRS, YFSETQ. V dropped 1 base and J dropped 11 bases, with 7 bases sitting between them. The CDR3 has 11 amino acids. Cyclophosphamide on days +3 and +4 followed busulfan-fludarabine conditioning and a marrow graft. This chain connects TRBV5-1 to TRBJ2-1; D remains unclear. Sequenced material: PBMCs, taken after allogeneic stem cell transplant with posttransplant cyclophosphamide. The receptor comes from a female patient in her thirties or forties who received an allogeneic stem cell transplant from a related donor, was CMV-positive, and had no GVHD. The graft donor may have contributed some T cells. The CDR3 sequence is CASSLTLQQFF. The CDR3 bases are TGCGCCAGCAGCTTGACTCTCCAGCAGTTCTTC.